This TCR beta chain comes out of a study of cytomegalovirus exposure and HLA in healthy donors. In regard to this clone: Its antigen is unknown.

General study points: TCR beta chains numbering some 150 were designated cytomegalovirus-associated. Specificity for CMV antigens was confirmed in vitro for a few of the CMV-associated chains.

The V gene end was trimmed by 7 bases and the J gene end by 4 bases; junction bases not matched to a gene: 8. Germline CDR1 is SQVTM and CDR2 is ANQGSEA. CDR3 length equals 13 residues. This table comes from immunoSEQ multiplex PCR, and its TCRdb copy is limited to in-frame clones, with some not included. The sample consists of under 200,000 clones, nearly 90% of them appearing once. This sequence originates from a young man in good health and CMV-seropositive. The source material was PBMCs. V is TRBV29-1 and J is TRBJ1-1; TRBD1 matches at 8 bases. The CDR3 region has the DNA TGCAGCGCTAGACAGGGGCAGGGCACTGAAGCTTTCTTT. It yields the protein CSARQGQGTEAFF.